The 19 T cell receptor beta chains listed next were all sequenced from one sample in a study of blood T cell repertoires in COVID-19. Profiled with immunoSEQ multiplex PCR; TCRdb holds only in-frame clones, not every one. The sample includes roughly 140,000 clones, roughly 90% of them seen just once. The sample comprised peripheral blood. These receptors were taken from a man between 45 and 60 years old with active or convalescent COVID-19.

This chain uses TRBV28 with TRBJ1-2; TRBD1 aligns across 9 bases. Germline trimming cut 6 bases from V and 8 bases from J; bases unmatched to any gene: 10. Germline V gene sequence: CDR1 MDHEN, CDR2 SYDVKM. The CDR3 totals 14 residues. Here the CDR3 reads CASREQGAFRGYTF. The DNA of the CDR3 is TGTGCCAGCAGGGAACAGGGGGCGTTTCGCGGCTACACCTTC.

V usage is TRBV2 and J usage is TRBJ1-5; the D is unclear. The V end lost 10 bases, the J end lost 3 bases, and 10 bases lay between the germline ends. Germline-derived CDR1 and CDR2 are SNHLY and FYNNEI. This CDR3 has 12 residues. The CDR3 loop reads CATRQSNQPQHF. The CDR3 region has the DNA TGTGCCACCAGACAATCCAATCAGCCCCAGCATTTT.

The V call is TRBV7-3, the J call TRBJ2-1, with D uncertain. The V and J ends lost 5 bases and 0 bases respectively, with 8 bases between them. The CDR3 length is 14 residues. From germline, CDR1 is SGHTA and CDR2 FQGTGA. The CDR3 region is CASSLIGSYNEQFF. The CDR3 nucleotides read TGTGCCAGCAGCCTAATCGGCTCCTACAATGAGCAGTTCTTC.

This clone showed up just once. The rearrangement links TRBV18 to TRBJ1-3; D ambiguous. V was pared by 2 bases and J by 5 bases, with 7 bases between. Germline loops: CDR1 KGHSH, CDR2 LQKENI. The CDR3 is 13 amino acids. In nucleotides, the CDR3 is TGTGCCAGCTCACCAGCCAGAAGAAACACCATATATTTT. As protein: CASSPARRNTIYF.

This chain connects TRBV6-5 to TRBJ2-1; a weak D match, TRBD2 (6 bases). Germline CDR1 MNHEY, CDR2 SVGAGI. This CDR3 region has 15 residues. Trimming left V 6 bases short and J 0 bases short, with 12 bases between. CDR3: CASRSGLGSYNEQFF. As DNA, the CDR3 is TGTGCCAGCAGGTCGGGACTCGGCTCCTACAATGAGCAGTTCTTC.

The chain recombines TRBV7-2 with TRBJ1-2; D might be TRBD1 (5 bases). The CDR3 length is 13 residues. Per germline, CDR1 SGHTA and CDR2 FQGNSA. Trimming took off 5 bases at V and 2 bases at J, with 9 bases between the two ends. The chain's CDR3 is CASSPRGNYGYTF. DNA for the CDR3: TGTGCCAGCAGCCCGCGGGGCAACTATGGCTACACCTTC.

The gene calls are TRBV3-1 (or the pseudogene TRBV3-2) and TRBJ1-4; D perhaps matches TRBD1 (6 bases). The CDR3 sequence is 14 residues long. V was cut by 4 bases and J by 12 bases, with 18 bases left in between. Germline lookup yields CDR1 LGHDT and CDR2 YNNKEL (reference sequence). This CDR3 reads CASSRRDIGGELFF. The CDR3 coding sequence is TGTGCCAGCAGCCGTCGGGACATAGGGGGAGAACTGTTTTTT.

In DNA form, the CDR3 reads TGTGCCAGCAGCTTAGAGGGGGGGTACACTGAAGCTTTCTTT. This codes for CASSLEGGYTEAFF. The rearrangement joins TRBV7-9 to TRBJ1-1; weak D call: TRBD1 (6 bases). Germline V gene lookup returns CDR1 SEHNR and CDR2 FQNEAQ (reference sequence). V was trimmed by 1 base and J by 3 bases, leaving 9 bases between them. The CDR3 has 14 amino acids.

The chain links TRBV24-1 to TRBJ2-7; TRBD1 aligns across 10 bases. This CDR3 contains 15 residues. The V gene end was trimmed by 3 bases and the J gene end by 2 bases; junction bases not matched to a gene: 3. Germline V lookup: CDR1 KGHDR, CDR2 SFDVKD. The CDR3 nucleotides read TGTGCCACCAGTGATGCCGGGACAGGGGCCTACGAGCAGTACTTC. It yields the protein CATSDAGTGAYEQYF.

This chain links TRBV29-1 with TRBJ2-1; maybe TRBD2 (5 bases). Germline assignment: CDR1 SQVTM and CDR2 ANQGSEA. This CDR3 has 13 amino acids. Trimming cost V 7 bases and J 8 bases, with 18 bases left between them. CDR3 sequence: CSAYMDSRDEQFF. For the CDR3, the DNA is TGCAGCGCCTACATGGACTCTAGGGATGAGCAGTTCTTC.

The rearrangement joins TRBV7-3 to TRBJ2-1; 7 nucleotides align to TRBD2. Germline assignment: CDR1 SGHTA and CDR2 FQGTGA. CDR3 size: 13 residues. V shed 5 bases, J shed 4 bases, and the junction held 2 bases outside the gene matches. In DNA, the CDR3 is TGTGCCAGCAGCCAGGGACTATACAATGAGCAGTTCTTC. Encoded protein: CASSQGLYNEQFF.

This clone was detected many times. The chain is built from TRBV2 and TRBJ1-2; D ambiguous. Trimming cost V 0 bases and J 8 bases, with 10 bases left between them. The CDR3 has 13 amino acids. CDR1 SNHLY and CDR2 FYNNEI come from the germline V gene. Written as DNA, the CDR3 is TGTGCCAGCAGTGAAGCAACGGGAGGCGGCTACACCTTC. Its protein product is CASSEATGGGYTF. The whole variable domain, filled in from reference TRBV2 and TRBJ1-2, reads EPEVTQTPSHQVTQMGQEVILRCVPISNHLYFYWYRQILGQKVEFLVSFYNNEISEKSEIFDDQFSVERPDGSNFTLKIRSTKLEDSAMYFCASSEATGGGYTFGSGTRLTVV.

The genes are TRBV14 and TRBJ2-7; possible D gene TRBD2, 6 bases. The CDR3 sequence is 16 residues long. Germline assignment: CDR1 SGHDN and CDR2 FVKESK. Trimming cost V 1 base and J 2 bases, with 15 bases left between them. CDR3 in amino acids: CASSQGVGGTAYEQYF. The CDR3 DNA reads TGTGCCAGCAGCCAAGGAGTAGGAGGGACCGCCTACGAGCAGTACTTC. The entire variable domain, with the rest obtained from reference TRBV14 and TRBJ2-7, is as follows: EAGVTQFPSHSVIEKGQTVTLRCDPISGHDNLYWYRRVMGKEIKFLLHFVKESKQDESGMPNNRFLAERTGGTYSTLKVQPAELEDSGVYFCASSQGVGGTAYEQYFGPGTRLTVT.

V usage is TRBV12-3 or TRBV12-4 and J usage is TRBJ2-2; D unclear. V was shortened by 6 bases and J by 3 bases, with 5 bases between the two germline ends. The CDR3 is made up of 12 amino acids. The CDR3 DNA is TGTGCCAGCAGCCCTGACACCGGGGAGCTGTTTTTT. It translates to CASSPDTGELFF.

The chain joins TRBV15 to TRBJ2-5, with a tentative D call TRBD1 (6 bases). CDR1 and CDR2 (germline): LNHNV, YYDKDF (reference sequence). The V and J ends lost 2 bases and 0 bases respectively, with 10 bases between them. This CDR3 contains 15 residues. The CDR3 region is CATSRSTGNQETQYF. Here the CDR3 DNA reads TGTGCCACCAGCAGATCCACAGGGAACCAAGAGACCCAGTACTTC.

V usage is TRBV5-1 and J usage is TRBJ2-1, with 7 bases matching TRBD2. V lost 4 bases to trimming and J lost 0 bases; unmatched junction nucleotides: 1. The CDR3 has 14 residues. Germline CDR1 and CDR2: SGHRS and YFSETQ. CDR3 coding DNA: TGCGCCAGCAGCGGCGGGAGCTCCTACAATGAGCAGTTCTTC. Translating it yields CASSGGSSYNEQFF.

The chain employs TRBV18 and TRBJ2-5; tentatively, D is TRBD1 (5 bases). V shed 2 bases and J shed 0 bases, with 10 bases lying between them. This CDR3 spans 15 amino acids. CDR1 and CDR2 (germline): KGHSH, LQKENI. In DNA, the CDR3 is TGTGCCAGCTCACCAGGGGCGGCGGACCAAGAGACCCAGTACTTC. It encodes CASSPGAADQETQYF. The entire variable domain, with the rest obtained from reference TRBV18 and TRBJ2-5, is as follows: NAGVMQNPRHLVRRRGQEARLRCSPMKGHSHVYWYRQLPEEGLKFMVYLQKENIIDESGMPKERFSAEFPKEGPSILRIQQVVRGDSAAYFCASSPGAADQETQYFGPGTRLLVL.

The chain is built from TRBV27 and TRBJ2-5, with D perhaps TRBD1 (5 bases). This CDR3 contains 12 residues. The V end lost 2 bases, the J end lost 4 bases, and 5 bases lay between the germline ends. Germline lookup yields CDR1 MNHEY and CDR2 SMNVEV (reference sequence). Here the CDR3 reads CASSLRGETQYF. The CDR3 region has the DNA TGTGCCAGCAGTTTAAGGGGAGAGACCCAGTACTTC.

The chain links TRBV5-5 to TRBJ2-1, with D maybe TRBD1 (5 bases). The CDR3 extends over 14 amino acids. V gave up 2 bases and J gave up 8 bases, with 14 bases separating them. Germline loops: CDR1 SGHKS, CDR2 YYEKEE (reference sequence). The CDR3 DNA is TGTGCCAGCAGCTTACAAACAGGCGCCCATGAGCAGTTCTTC. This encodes CASSLQTGAHEQFF.